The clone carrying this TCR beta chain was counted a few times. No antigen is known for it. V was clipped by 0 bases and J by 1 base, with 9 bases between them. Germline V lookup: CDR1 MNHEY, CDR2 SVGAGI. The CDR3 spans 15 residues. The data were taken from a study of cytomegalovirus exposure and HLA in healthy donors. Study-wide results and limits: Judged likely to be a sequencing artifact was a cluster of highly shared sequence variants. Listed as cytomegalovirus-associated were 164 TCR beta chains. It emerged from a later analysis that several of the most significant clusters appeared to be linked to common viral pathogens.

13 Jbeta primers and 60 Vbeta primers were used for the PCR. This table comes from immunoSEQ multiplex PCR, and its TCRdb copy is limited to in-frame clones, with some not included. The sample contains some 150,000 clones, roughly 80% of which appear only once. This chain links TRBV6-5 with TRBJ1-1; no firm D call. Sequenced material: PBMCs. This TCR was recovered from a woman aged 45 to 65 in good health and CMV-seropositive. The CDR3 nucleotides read TGTGCCAGCAGTTACTCGGCGGGGAAGAACACTGAAGCTTTCTTT. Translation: CASSYSAGKNTEAFF.